This is a list of T cell receptor beta chains from one sample in a study of T-cell reconstitution after alpha-beta-depleted transplantation in children. TCRdb re-analysed the PCR reads in MiXCR, keeping a single row per CDR3 protein. The table records a few hundred thousand distinct CDR3 sequences, roughly 7% of them present only once. Source: PBMCs, taken before TCRalphabeta/CD19-depleted stem cell transplant. The receptor set was obtained from a boy between 2 and 10 years old with acute lymphoblastic leukemia, due to receive a stem cell transplant. Both conserved end residues are part of each CDR3.

j_gene: TRBJ2-1; v_gene: TRBV4-3; CDR3aa: CASSQDSALAVNNEQFF
j_gene: TRBJ2-5; v_gene: TRBV7-2; CDR3aa: CASSLVGAGAETQYF
j_gene: TRBJ2-2; v_gene: TRBV6-1; CDR3aa: CASRNGLLGGELFF
j_gene: TRBJ1-1; v_gene: TRBV2; CDR3aa: CASGSGAMNTEAFF
j_gene: TRBJ1-6; v_gene: TRBV28; CDR3aa: CASSPLPRGNSPLHF
j_gene: TRBJ2-7; v_gene: TRBV29-1; CDR3aa: CSVRTSGSYEQYF
j_gene: TRBJ2-7; v_gene: TRBV12-3/TRBV12-4; CDR3aa: CASSRAGLAGGEQYF
j_gene: TRBJ2-7; v_gene: TRBV21-1; CDR3aa: CASSASGLAGSYEQYF
j_gene: TRBJ2-1; v_gene: TRBV14; CDR3aa: CASSQPGQGKGEQFF
j_gene: TRBJ1-2; v_gene: TRBV24-1; CDR3aa: CATLSAHYGYTF
j_gene: TRBJ1-5; v_gene: TRBV28; CDR3aa: CASRLPRVSNQPQHF
j_gene: TRBJ1-1; v_gene: TRBV5-1; CDR3aa: CASSLRELEAFF
j_gene: TRBJ2-1; v_gene: TRBV30; CDR3aa: CGAYWGLNEQFF
j_gene: TRBJ1-4; v_gene: TRBV24-1; CDR3aa: CATSDQPSYRGGEKLFF
j_gene: TRBJ2-1; v_gene: TRBV2; CDR3aa: CASFWRGGNEQFF
j_gene: TRBJ2-1; v_gene: TRBV7-3; CDR3aa: CASSSQGGGNEQFF
j_gene: TRBJ1-2; v_gene: TRBV7-9; CDR3aa: CASSLGPNEVYGYTF
j_gene: TRBJ2-7; v_gene: TRBV7-2; CDR3aa: CASSQARRDEQYF
j_gene: TRBJ1-6; v_gene: TRBV7-2; CDR3aa: CASSLRDGGNSPLHF
j_gene: TRBJ1-4; v_gene: TRBV5-1; CDR3aa: CASSIRGEAEKLFF
j_gene: TRBJ2-7; v_gene: TRBV4-2; CDR3aa: CASSPLEGTYEQYF
j_gene: TRBJ2-1; v_gene: TRBV7-2; CDR3aa: CASSPANWNNEQFF
j_gene: TRBJ2-3; v_gene: TRBV20-1; CDR3aa: CSASHLGGGVTDTQYF
j_gene: TRBJ2-7; v_gene: TRBV7-9; CDR3aa: CASSPRTSGSDEQYF
j_gene: TRBJ1-1; v_gene: TRBV12-3/TRBV12-4; CDR3aa: CASSNGYEAFF
j_gene: TRBJ2-7; v_gene: TRBV28; CDR3aa: CASSLRTTEQYF
j_gene: TRBJ2-1; v_gene: TRBV20-1; CDR3aa: CSARGHNYNEQFF
j_gene: TRBJ2-7; v_gene: TRBV28; CDR3aa: CASSLSLAAVTYEQYF
j_gene: TRBJ2-5; v_gene: TRBV5-1; CDR3aa: CASSRTVNQETQYF
j_gene: TRBJ2-1; v_gene: TRBV6-2/TRBV6-3; CDR3aa: CASRPSGGHRSYNEQFF
j_gene: TRBJ2-7; v_gene: TRBV28; CDR3aa: CASSTRDRGPHYEQYF
j_gene: TRBJ2-5; v_gene: TRBV7-2; CDR3aa: CASSLEVAGGTQYF
j_gene: TRBJ1-4; v_gene: TRBV12-3/TRBV12-4; CDR3aa: CASSFGTGINEKLFF
j_gene: TRBJ2-7; v_gene: TRBV29-1; CDR3aa: CSVESDGSSYEQYF
j_gene: TRBJ2-7; v_gene: TRBV4-3; CDR3aa: CASSQEATFGTGDYEQYF
j_gene: TRBJ2-7; v_gene: TRBV27; CDR3aa: CASNLPGGEQYF
j_gene: TRBJ2-1; v_gene: TRBV4-3; CDR3aa: CASSQDPPRDRANEQFF
j_gene: TRBJ1-1; v_gene: TRBV7-2; CDR3aa: CASKLQTSNTEAFF
j_gene: TRBJ2-3; v_gene: TRBV7-2; CDR3aa: CASSLAGTSGSTDTQYF
j_gene: TRBJ2-1; v_gene: TRBV11-2; CDR3aa: CASSLGTGTGYNEQFF
j_gene: TRBJ2-1; v_gene: TRBV7-2; CDR3aa: CASSPRDVYNEQFF
j_gene: TRBJ2-5; v_gene: TRBV7-8; CDR3aa: CASSLRLAGGQETQYF
j_gene: TRBJ2-3; v_gene: TRBV29-1; CDR3aa: CSVLGQPSFTDTQYF
j_gene: TRBJ2-7; v_gene: TRBV2; CDR3aa: CASRVDRGKYF
j_gene: TRBJ2-1; v_gene: TRBV5-1; CDR3aa: CASSPFGLGGQNNEQFF
j_gene: TRBJ1-4; v_gene: TRBV12-3/TRBV12-4; CDR3aa: CASSRQLSEKLFF
j_gene: TRBJ2-1; v_gene: TRBV12-3/TRBV12-4; CDR3aa: CASRDNNEQFF
j_gene: TRBJ1-2; v_gene: TRBV12-3/TRBV12-4; CDR3aa: CASSLYRREGYTF
j_gene: TRBJ2-7; v_gene: TRBV6-5; CDR3aa: CASLSVGGEQYF
j_gene: TRBJ1-5; v_gene: TRBV7-2; CDR3aa: CASSLVNSRPNQPQHF
j_gene: TRBJ2-2; v_gene: TRBV5-4; CDR3aa: CASSSGVREGAGELFF
j_gene: TRBJ1-2; v_gene: TRBV20-1; CDR3aa: CSAARFQGPYGYTF